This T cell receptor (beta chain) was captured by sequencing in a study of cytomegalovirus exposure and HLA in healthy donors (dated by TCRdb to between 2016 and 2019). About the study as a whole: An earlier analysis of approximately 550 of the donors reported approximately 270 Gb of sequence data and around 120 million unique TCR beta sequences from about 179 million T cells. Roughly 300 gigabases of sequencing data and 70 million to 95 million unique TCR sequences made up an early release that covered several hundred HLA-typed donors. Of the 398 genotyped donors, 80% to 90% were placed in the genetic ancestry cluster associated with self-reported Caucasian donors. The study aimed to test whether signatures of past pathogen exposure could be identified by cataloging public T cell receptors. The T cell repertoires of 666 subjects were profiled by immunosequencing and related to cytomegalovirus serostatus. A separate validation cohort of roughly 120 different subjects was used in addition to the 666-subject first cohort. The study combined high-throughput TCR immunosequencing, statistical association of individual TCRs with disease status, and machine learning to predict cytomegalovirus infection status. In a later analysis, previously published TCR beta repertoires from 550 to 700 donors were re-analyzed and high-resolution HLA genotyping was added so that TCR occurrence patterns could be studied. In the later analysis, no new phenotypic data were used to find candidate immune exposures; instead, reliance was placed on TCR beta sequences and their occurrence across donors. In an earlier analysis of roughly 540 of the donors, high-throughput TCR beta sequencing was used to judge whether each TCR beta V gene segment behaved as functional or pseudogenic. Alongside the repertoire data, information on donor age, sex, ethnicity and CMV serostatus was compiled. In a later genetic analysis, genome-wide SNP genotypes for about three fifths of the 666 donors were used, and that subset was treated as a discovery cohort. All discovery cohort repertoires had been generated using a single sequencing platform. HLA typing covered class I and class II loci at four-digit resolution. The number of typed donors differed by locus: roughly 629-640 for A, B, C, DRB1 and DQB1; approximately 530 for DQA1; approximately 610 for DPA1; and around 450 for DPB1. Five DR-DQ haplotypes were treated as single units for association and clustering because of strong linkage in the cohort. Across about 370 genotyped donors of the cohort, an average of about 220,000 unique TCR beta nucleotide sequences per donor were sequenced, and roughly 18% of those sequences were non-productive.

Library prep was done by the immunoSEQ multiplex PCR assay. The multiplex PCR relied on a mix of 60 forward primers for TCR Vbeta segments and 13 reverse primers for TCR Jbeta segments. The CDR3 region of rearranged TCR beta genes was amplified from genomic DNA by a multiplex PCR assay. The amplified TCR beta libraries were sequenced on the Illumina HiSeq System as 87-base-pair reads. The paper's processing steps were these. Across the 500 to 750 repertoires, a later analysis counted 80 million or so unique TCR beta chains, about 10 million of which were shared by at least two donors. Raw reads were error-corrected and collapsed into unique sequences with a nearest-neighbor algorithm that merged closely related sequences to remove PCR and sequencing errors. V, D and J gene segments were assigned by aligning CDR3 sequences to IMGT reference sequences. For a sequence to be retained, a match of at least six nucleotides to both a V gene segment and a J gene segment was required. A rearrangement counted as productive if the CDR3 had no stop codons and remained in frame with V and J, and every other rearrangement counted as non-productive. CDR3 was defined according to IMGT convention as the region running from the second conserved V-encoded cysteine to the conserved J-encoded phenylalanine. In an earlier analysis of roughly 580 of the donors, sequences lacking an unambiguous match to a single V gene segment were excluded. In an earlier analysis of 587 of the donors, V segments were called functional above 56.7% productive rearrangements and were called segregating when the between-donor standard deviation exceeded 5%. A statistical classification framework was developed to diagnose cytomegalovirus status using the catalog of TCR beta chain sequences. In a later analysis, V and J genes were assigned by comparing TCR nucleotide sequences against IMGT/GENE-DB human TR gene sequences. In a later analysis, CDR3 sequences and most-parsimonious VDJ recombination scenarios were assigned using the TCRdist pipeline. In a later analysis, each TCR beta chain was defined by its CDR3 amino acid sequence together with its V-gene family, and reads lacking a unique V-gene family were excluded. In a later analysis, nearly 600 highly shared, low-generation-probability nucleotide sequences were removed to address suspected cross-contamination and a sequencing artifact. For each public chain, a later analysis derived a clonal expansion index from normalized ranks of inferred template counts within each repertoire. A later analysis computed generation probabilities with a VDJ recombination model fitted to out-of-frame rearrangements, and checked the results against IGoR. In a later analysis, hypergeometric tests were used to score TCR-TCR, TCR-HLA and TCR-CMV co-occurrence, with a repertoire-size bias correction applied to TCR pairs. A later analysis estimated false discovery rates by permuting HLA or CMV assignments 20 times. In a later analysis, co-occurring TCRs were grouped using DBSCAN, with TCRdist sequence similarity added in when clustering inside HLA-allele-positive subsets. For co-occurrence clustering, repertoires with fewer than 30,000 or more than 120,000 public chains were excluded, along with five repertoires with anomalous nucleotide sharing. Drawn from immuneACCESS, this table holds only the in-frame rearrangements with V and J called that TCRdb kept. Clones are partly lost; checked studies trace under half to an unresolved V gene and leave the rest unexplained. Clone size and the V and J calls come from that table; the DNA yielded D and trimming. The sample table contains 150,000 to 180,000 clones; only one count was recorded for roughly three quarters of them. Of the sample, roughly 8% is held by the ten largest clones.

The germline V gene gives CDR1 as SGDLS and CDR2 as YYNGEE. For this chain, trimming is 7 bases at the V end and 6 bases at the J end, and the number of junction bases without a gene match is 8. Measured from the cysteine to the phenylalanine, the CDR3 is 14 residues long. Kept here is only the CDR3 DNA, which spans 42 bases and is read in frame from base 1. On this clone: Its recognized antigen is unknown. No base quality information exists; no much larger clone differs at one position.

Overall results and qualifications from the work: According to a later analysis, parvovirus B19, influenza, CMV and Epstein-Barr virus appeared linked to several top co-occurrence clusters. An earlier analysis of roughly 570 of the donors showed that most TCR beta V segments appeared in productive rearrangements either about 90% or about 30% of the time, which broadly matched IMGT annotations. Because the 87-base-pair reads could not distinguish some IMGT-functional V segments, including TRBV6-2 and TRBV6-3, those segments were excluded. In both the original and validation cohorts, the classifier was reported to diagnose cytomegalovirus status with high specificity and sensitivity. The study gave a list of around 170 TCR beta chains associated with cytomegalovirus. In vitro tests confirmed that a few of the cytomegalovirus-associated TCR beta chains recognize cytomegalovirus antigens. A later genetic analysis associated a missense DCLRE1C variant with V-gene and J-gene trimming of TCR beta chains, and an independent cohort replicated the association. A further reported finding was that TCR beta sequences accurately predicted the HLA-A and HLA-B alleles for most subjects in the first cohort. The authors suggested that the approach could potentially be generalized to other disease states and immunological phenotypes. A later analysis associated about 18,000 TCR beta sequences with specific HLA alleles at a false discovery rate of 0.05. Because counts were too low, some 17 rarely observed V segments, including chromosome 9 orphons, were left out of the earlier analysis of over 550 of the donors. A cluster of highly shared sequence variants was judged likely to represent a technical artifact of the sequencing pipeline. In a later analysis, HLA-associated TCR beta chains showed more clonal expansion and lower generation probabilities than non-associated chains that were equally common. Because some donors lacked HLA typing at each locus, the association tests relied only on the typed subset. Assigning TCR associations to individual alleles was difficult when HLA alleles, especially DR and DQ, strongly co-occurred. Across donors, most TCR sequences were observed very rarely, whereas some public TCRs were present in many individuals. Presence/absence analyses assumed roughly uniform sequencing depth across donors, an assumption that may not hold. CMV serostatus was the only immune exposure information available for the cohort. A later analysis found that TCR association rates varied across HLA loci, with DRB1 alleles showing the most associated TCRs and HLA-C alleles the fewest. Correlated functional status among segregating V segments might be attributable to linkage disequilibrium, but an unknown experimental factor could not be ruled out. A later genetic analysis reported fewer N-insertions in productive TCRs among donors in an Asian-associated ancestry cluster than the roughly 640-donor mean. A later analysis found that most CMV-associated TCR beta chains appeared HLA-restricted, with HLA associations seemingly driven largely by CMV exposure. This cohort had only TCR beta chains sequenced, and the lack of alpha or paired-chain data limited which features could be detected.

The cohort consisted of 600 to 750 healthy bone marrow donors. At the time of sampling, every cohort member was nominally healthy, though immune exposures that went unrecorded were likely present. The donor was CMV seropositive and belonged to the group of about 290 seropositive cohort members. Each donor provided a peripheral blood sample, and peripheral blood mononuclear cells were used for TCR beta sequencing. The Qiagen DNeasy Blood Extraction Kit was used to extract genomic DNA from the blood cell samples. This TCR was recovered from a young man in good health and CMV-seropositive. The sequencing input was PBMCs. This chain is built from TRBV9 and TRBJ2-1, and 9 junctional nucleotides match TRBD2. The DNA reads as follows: TGTGCCAGCTCCGGACTAGCGCCGACCAATGAGCAGTTCTTC. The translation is CASSGLAPTNEQFF.